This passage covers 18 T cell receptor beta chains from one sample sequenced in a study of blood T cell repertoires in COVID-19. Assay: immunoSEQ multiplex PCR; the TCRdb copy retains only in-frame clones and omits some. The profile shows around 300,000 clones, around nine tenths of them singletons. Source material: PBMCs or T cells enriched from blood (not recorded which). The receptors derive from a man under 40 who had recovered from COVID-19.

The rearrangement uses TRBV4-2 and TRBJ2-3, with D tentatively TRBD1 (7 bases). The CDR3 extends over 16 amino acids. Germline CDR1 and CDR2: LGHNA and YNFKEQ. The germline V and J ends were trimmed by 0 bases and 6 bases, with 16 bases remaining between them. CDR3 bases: TGTGCCAGCAGCCAAGAAATGGGCAGGGGGGCCGATACGCAGTATTTT. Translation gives CASSQEMGRGADTQYF.

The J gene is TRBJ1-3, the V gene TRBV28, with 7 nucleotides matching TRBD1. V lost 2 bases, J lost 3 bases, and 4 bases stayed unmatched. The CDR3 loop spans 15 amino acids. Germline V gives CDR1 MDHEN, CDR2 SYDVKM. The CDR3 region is CASSLTGVHGNTIYF. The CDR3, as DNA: TGTGCCAGCAGTTTAACAGGGGTCCATGGAAACACCATATATTTT.

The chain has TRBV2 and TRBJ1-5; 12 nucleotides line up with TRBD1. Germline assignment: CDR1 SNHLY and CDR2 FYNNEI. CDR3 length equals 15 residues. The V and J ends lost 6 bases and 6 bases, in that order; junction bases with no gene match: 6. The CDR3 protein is CASRAGTGGGQPQHF. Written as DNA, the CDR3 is TGTGCCAGCAGAGCCGGGACAGGGGGCGGTCAGCCCCAGCATTTT.

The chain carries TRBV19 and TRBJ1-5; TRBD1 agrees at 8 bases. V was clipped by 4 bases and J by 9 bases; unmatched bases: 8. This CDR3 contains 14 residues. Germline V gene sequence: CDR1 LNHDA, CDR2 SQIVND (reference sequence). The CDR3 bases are TGTGCCAGTAGTACCGGACAGGGTCCCCGGCCCCAGCATTTT. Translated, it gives CASSTGQGPRPQHF. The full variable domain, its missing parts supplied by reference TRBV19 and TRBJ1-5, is DGGITQSPKYLFRKEGQNVTLSCEQNLNHDAMYWYRQDPGQGLRLIYYSQIVNDFQKGDIAEGYSVSREKKESFPLTVTSAQKNPTAFYLCASSTGQGPRPQHFGDGTRLSIL.

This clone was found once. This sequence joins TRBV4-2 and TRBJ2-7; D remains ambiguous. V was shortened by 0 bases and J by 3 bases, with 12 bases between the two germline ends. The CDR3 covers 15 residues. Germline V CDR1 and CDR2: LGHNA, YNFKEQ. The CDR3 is CASSQERGPVYEQYF. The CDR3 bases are TGTGCCAGCAGCCAAGAGCGAGGCCCGGTCTACGAGCAGTACTTC.

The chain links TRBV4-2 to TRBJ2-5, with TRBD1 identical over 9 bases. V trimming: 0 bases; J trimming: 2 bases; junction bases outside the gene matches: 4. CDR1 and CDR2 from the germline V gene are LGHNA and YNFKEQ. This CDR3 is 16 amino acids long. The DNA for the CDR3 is TGTGCCAGCAGCCAAGAGCTACAGGGGGCGCAAGAGACCCAGTACTTC. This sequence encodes CASSQELQGAQETQYF.

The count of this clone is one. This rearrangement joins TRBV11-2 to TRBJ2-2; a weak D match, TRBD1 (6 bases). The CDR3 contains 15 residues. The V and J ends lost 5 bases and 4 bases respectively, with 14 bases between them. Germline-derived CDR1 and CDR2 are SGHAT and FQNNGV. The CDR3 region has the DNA TGTGCCAGCAGCGTTAGACAGGCGGGCACCGGGGAGCTGTTTTTT. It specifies CASSVRQAGTGELFF.

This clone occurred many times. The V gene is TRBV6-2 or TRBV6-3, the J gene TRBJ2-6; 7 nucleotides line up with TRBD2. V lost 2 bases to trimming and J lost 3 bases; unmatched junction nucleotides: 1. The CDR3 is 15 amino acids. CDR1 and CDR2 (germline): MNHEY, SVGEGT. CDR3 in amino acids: CASSYRGDGANVLTF. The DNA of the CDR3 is TGTGCCAGCAGTTACCGGGGGGATGGGGCCAACGTCCTGACTTTC.

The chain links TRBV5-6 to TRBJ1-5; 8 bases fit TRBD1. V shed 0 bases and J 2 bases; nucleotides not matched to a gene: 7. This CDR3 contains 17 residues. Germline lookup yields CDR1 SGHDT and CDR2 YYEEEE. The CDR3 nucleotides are TGTGCCAGCAGCTTGGCTTCAGGGGGCTGGGGCAATCAGCCCCAGCATTTT. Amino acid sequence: CASSLASGGWGNQPQHF.

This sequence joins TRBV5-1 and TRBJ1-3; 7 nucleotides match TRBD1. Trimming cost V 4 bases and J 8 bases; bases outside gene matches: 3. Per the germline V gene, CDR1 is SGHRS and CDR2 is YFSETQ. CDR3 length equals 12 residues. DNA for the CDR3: TGCGCCAGCAGCGCAACAGGGGACACCATATATTTT. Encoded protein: CASSATGDTIYF. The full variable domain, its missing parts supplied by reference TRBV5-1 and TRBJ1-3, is KAGVTQTPRYLIKTRGQQVTLSCSPISGHRSVSWYQQTPGQGLQFLFEYFSETQRNKGNFPGRFSGRQFSNSRSEMNVSTLELGDSALYLCASSATGDTIYFGEGSWLTVV.

Here the CDR3 reads CASNYNYEQYF. The CDR3 DNA sequence: TGTGCCAGCAACTACAACTACGAGCAGTACTTC. The V and J genes are TRBV2 and TRBJ2-7; D gene unclear. The CDR3 runs to 11 residues. Germline assignment: CDR1 SNHLY and CDR2 FYNNEI. Trimming stripped 7 bases from V and 3 bases from J, with 7 bases between.

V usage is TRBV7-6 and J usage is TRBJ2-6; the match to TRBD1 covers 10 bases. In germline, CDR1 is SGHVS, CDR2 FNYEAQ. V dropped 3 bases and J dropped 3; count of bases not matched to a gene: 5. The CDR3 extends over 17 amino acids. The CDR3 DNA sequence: TGTGCCAGCAGCTTCACCGGGACAGGGGATGGGGCCAACGTCCTGACTTTC. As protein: CASSFTGTGDGANVLTF.

CDR3 region: CASSQQGRNEKLFF. The CDR3 coding sequence is TGTGCCAGCTCGCAACAGGGGCGTAATGAAAAACTGTTTTTT. The J gene is TRBJ1-4, the V gene TRBV18; TRBD1 agrees at 7 bases. V was clipped by 6 bases and J by 4 bases; unmatched bases: 5. The germline V gene encodes CDR1 KGHSH and CDR2 LQKENI. The CDR3 loop spans 14 amino acids.

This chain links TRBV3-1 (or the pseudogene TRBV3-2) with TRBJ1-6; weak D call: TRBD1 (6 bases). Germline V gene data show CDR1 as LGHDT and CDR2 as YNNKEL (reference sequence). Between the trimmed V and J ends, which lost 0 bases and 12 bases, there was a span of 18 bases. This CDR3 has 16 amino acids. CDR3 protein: CASSQEGAGPLGPLHF. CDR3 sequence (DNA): TGTGCCAGCAGCCAAGAGGGGGCAGGGCCCTTGGGACCCCTCCACTTT.

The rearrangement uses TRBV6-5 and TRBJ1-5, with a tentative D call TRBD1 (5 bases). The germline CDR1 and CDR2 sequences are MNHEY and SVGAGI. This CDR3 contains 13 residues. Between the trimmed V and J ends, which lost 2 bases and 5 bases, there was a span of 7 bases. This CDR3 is CASSYTRDQPQHF. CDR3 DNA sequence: TGTGCCAGCAGTTACACCAGGGATCAGCCCCAGCATTTT.

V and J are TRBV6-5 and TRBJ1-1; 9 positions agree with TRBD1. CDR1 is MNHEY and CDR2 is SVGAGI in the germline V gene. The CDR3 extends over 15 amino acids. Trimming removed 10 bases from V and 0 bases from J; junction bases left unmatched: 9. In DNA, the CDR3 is TGTGCCAACACACGCTACAGGGGGCTGAACACTGAAGCTTTCTTT. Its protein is CANTRYRGLNTEAFF.

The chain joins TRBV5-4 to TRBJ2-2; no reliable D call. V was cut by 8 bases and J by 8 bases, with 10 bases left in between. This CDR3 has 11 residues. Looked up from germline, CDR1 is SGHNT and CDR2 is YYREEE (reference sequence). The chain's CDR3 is CASVVAGELFF. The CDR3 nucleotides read TGTGCCAGTGTGGTGGCAGGGGAGCTGTTTTTT.

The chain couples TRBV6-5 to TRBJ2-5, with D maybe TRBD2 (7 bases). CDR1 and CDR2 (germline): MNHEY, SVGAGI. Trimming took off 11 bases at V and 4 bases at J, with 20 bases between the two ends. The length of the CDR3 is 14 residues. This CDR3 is CALESRGRGETQYF. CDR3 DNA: TGTGCCCTCGAATCAAGGGGGAGGGGAGAGACCCAGTACTTC.